A selection of T cell receptor beta chains follows, all from one sample in a study of PD-L1 blockade in urothelial cancer. Using immunoSEQ multiplex PCR, the repertoire was profiled, and TCRdb retains in-frame clones only, with some absent. The data show 40,000 to 45,000 clones, with around 80% seen just once and 3% to 3.5% held by the top ten. The input for sequencing was PBMCs, taken around atezolizumab (anti-PD-L1) treatment. The receptor source for this set is a man between 65 and 85 years old with urothelial cancer. The conserved cysteine and the conserved F or W are not part of the CDR3 here. A D gene is named only where the DNA matches it firmly.

d_call | v_call | cdr3_length | cdr3_aa
. | TRBV5-5 | 13 | ASSLDGGTYNEQF
TRBD1 | TRBV5-1 | 13 | ASSLGGQGIAEAF
TRBD1 | TRBV7-2 | 12 | ASTTDRGRYGYT
TRBD2 | TRBV7-2 | 11 | ASSWKREETQY
TRBD2 | TRBV6-1 | 14 | ASSEVGGGVQETQY
. | TRBV5-5 | 10 | ASSYTGDTQY
. | TRBV7-9 | 12 | ASSPRGSNQPQH
. | TRBV4-1 | 12 | ASSSFTTNEKLF
. | TRBV27 | 12 | ASLLQGGDEKLF
. | TRBV6-5 | 10 | ASSYSTGGYT
TRBD1 | TRBV5-4 | 11 | ASSPTGGQPQH
. | TRBV4-2 | 12 | ASSQAGTSTEAF
. | TRBV7-2 | 12 | ASTPRGKPYGYT
TRBD1 | TRBV19 | 11 | ASTQTGRTEAF
. | TRBV4-2 | 12 | ASSKEDRIQPQH
. | TRBV7-2 | 12 | ASSLAGGQETQY